This TCR beta chain originates from a study of cytomegalovirus exposure and HLA in healthy donors. Germline V lookup: CDR1 SGHVS, CDR2 FNYEAQ. Trimming at V came to 2 bases and at J to 4 bases, leaving 17 bases not matched to a gene. The CDR3 has 19 residues. The PCR made use of 60 Vbeta and 13 Jbeta primers. Sequencing was performed with immunoSEQ multiplex PCR; in TCRdb, only in-frame clones are kept and a portion is missing. The sample records 100,000 to 150,000 clones, around 75% being singletons. This chain links TRBV7-6 with TRBJ2-1; TRBD1 aligns across 7 bases. Sequencing used PBMCs. The receptor's source is a man in his fifties or sixties in good health and CMV-seropositive. CDR3 loop: CASSLNPPTDRYRYNEQFF. The CDR3 nucleotides are TGTGCCAGCAGCTTAAACCCTCCCACGGACAGGTATCGGTACAATGAGCAGTTCTTC.